This TCR beta chain was sequenced during a study of breast tumors, draining lymph nodes, adjacent tissues. Samples came from axillary lymph nodes draining the breast cancer. As to this clonotype: Its ends do not fully match the called genes, so a read error is possible.

This CDR3 has 13 amino acids. Germline CDR1 is SGHTS and CDR2 is YDEGEE. Each CDR3 protein is one row after TCRdb ran MiXCR on the multiplex PCR reads. The repertoire holds about 100,000 distinct CDR3 sequences, 21% seen once, with less than 1.5% in the top ten. This rearrangement joins TRBV5-8 to TRBJ1-2, with D uncertain. The sequence derives from a female donor with breast cancer. Some clones in this sample may be carry-over from other donors' samples. Sequenced input: axillary lymph node tissue. In DNA, the CDR3 is TGTGCCAGCAACTTGGGAGCTAACTATGGCTACACCTTC. It specifies CASNLGANYGYTF.